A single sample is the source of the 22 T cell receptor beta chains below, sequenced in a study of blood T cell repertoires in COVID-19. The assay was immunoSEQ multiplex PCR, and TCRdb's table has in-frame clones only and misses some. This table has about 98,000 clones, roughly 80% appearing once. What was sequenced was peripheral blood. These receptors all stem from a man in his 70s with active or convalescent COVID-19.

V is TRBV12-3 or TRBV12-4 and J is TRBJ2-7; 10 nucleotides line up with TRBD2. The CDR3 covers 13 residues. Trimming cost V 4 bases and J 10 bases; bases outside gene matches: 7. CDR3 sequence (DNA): TGTGCCAGCAGTTCTTGGACTAGCGGCGAACAGTACTTC. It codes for CASSSWTSGEQYF.

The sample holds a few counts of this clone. CDR3 region: CASRADRGLETQYF. The CDR3 region has the DNA TGCGCCAGCAGAGCGGACAGGGGGCTAGAGACCCAGTACTTC. The rearrangement links TRBV10-2 to TRBJ2-5; TRBD1 matches 11 bases. Germline CDR1 reads WSHSY; CDR2 reads SAAADI. V lost 6 bases to trimming and J lost 4 bases; unmatched junction nucleotides: 4. The CDR3 covers 14 residues.

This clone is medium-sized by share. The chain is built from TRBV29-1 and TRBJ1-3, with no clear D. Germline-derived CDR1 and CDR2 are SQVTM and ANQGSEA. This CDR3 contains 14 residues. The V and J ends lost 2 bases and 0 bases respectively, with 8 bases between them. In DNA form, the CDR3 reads TGCAGCGTTGAATGGGAGAACTCTGGAAACACCATATATTTT. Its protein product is CSVEWENSGNTIYF.

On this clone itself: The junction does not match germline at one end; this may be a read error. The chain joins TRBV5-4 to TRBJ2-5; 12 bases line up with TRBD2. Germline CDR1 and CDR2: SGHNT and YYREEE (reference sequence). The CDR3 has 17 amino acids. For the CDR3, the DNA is TGTGTCAGCAGCTTTGACGCTAGCGGGGGGGTCCAAGAGACCCAGTACTTC. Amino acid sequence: CVSSFDASGGVQETQYF. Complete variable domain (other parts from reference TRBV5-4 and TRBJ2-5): ETGVTQSPTHLIKTRGQQVTLRCSSQSGHNTVSWYQQALGQGPQFIFQYYREEENGRGNFPPRFSGLQFPNYSSELNVNALELDDSALYLCVSSFDASGGVQETQYFGPGTRLLVL.

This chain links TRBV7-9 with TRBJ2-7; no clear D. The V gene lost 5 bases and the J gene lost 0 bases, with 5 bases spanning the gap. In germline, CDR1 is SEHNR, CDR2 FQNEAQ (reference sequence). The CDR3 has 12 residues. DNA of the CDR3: TGTGCCAGCAGCCCTAGCTCCTACGAGCAGTACTTC. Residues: CASSPSSYEQYF.

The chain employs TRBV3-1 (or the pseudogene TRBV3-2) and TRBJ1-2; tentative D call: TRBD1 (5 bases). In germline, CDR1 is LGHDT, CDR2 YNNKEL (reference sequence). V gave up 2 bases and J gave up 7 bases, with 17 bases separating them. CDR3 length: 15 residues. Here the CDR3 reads CASSQTQRGIAGYTF. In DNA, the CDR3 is TGTGCCAGCAGCCAAACCCAACGGGGGATTGCTGGCTACACCTTC.

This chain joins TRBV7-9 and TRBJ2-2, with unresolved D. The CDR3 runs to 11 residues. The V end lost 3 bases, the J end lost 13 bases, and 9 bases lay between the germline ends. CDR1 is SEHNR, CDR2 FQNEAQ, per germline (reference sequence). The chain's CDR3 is CASSFAVGLFF. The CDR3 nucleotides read TGTGCCAGCAGCTTTGCGGTGGGGCTGTTTTTT.

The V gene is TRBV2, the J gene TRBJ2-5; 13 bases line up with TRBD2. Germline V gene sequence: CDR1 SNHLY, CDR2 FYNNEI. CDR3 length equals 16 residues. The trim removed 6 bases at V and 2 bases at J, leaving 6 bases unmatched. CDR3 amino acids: CASRTSGGPSQETQYF. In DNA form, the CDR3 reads TGTGCCAGCAGGACTAGCGGGGGGCCCTCACAAGAGACCCAGTACTTC.

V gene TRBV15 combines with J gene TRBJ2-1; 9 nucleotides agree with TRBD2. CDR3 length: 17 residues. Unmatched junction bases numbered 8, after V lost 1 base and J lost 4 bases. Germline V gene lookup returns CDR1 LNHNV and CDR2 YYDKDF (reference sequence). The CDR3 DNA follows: TGTGCCACCAGCAGAGTAGGGCAAGCGGGGGGTTACAATGAGCAGTTCTTC. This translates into CATSRVGQAGGYNEQFF. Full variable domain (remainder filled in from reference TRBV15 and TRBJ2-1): DAMVIQNPRYQVTQFGKPVTLSCSQTLNHNVMYWYQQKSSQAPKLLFHYYDKDFNNEADTPDNFQSRRPNTSFCFLDIRSPGLGDTAMYLCATSRVGQAGGYNEQFFGPGTRLTVL.

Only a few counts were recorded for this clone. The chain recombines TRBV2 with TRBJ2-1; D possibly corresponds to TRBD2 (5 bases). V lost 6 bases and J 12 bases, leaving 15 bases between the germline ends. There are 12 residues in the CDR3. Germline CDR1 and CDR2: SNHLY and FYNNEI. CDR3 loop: CASSREPILQFF. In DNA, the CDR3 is TGTGCCAGCAGCCGGGAACCTATATTGCAGTTCTTC.

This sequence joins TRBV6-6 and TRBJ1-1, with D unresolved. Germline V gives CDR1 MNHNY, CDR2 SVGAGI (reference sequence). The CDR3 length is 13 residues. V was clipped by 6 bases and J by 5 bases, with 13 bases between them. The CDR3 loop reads CASSHRTGTEAFF. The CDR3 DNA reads TGTGCCAGCAGCCACCGTACCGGGACTGAAGCTTTCTTT.

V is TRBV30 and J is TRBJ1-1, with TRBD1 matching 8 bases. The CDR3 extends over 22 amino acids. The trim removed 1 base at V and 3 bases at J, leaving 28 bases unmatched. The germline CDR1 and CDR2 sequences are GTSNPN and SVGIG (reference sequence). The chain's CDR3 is CAWSAQRTRSGTGRRADTEAFF. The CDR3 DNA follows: TGTGCCTGGAGTGCCCAGCGGACTCGATCCGGGACAGGAAGACGTGCGGACACTGAAGCTTTCTTT.

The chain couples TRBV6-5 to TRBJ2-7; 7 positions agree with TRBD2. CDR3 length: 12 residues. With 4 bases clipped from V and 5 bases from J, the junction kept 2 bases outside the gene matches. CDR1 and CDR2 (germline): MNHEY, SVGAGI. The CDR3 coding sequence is TGTGCCAGCAGTTTGGGAGGGGACGAGCAGTACTTC. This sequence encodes CASSLGGDEQYF.

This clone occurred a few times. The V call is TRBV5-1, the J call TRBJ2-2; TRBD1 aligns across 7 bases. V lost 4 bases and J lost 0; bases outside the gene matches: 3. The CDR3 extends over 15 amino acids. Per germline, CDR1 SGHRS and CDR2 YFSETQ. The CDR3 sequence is CASSKDRPNTGELFF. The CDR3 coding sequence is TGCGCCAGCAGCAAGGACAGGCCGAACACCGGGGAGCTGTTTTTT.

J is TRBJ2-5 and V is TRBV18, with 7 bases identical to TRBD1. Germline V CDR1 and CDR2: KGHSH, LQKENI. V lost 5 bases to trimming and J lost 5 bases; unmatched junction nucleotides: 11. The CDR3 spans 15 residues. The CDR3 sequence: CASSAGTVSRETQYF. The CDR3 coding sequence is TGTGCCAGCTCAGCCGGGACAGTCTCTAGGGAGACCCAGTACTTC.

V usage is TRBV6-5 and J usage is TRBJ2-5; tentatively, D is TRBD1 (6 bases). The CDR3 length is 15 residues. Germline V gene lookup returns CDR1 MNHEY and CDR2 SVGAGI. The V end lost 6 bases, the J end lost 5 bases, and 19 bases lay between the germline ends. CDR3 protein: CASSPRQAGMETQYF. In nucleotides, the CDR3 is TGTGCCAGCAGCCCCCGACAGGCCGGGATGGAGACCCAGTACTTC.

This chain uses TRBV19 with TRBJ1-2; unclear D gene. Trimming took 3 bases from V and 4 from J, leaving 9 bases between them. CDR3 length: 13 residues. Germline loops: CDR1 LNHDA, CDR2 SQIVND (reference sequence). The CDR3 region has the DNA TGTGCCAGTAGTATGGAGACTCCCTATGGCTACACCTTC. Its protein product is CASSMETPYGYTF.

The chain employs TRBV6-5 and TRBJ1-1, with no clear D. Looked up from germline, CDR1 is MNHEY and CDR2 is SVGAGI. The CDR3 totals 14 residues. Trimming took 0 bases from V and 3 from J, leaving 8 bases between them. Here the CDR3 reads CASSYSVGDTEAFF. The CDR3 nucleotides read TGTGCCAGCAGTTACTCGGTTGGAGACACTGAAGCTTTCTTT.

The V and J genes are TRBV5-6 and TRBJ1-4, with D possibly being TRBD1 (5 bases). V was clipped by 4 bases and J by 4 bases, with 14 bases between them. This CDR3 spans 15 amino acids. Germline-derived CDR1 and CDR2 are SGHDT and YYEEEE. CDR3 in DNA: TGTGCCAGCAGCCTCCGGCAGGGCCTTAATGAAAAACTGTTTTTT. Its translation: CASSLRQGLNEKLFF.

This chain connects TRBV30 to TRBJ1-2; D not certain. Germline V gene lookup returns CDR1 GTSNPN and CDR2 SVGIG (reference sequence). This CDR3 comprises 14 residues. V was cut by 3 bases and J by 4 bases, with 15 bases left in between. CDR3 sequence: CAWRRAHLIYGYTF. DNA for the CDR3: TGTGCCTGGAGGAGGGCACACCTTATCTATGGCTACACCTTC.

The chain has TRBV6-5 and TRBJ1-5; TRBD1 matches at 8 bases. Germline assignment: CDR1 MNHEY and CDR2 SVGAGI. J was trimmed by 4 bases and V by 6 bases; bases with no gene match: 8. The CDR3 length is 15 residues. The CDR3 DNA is TGTGCCAGCAGCGCCGGGACAGGAAGGAATCAGCCCCAGCATTTT. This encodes CASSAGTGRNQPQHF.

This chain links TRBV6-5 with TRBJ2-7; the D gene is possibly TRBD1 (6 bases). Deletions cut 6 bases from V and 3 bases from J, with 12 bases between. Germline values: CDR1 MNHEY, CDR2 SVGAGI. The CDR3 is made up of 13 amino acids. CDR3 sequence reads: CASSRDNSYEQYF. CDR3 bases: TGTGCCAGCAGCCGGGACAACAGCTACGAGCAGTACTTC.